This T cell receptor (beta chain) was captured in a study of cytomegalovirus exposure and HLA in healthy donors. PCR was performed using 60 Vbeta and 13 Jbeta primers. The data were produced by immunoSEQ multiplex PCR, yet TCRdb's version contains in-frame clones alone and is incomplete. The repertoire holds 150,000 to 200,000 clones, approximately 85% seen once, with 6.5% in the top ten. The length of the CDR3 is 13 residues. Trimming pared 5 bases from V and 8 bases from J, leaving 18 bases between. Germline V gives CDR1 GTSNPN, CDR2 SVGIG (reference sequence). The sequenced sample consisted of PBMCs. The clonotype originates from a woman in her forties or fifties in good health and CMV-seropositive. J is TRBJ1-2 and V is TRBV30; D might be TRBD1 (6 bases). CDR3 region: CAWQYPGHGGYTF. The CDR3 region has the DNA TGTGCCTGGCAATACCCGGGACATGGCGGCTACACCTTC.